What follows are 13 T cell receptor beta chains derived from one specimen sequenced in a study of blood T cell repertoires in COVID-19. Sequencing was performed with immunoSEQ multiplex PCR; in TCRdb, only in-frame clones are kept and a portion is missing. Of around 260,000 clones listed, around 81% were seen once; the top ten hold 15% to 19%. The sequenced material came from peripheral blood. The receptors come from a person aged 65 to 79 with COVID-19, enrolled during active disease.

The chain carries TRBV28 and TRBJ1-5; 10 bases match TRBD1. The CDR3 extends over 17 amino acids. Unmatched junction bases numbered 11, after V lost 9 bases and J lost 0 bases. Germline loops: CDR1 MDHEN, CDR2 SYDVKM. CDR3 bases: TGTGCCAGTCGCCACGGGGACAGGGGATATAGCAATCAGCCCCAGCATTTT. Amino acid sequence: CASRHGDRGYSNQPQHF.

The CDR3 DNA reads as TGTGCCAGCAGGCCGACTAGCGGGCCGGGAGATACGCAGTATTTT. It specifies CASRPTSGPGDTQYF. The rearrangement links TRBV2 to TRBJ2-3; 10 nucleotides match TRBD2. J was trimmed by 5 bases and V by 6 bases; bases with no gene match: 8. The CDR3 runs 15 residues. From germline, CDR1 is SNHLY and CDR2 FYNNEI.

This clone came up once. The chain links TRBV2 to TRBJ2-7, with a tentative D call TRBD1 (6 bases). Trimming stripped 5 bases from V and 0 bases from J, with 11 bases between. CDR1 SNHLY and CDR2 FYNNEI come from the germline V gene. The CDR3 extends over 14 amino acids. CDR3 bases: TGTGCCAGCAGTAGTCCAGGGGCCTCCTACGAGCAGTACTTC. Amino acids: CASSSPGASYEQYF.

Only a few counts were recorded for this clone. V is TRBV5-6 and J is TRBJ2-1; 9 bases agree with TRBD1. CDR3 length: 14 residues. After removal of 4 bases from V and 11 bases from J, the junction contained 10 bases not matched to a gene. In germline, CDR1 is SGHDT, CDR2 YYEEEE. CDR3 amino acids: CASSPYTQGAQQFF. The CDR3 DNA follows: TGTGCCAGCAGCCCTTACACACAGGGGGCGCAGCAGTTCTTC.

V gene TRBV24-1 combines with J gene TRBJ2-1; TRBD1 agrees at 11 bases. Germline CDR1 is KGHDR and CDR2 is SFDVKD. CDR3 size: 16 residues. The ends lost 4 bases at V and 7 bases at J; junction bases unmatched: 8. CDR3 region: CATSDPGQGVGNEQFF. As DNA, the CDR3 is TGTGCCACCAGTGACCCGGGACAGGGGGTAGGAAATGAGCAGTTCTTC.

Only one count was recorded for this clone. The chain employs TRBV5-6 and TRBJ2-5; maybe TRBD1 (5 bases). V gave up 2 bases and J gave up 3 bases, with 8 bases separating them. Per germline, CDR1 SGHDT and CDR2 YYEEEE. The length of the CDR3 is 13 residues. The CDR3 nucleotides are TGTGCCAGCAGCTTTGACAGTAAAGAGACCCAGTACTTC. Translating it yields CASSFDSKETQYF.

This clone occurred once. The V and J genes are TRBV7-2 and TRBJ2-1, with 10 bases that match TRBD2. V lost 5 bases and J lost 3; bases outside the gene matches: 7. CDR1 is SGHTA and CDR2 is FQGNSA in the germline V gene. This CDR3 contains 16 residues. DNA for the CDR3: TGTGCCAGCAGCCCTGGACTAGCGGTACTCTACAATGAGCAGTTCTTC. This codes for CASSPGLAVLYNEQFF.

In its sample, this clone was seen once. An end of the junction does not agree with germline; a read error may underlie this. This CDR3 reads CASKTGTGGFSF. CDR3 coding DNA: TGTGCCAGCAAGACCGGGACAGGTGGGTTTTCCTTC. This rearrangement joins TRBV3-1 (or the pseudogene TRBV3-2) to TRBJ1-2; TRBD1 matches at 8 bases. CDR1 and CDR2 (germline): LGHDT, YNNKEL (reference sequence). The CDR3 consists of 12 residues.

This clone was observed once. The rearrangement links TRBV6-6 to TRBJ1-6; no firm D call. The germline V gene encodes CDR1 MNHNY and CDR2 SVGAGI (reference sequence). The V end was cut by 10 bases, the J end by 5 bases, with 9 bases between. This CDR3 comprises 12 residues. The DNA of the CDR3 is TGTGCCACAGCGGTTGATAATTCACCCCTCCACTTT. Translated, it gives CATAVDNSPLHF.

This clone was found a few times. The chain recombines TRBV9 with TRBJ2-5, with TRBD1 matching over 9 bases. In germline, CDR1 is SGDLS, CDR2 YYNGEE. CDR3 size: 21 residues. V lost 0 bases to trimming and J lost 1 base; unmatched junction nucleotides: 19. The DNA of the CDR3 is TGTGCCAGCAGCGTAGGGACCTCCCACAGGGGGCGGACGGTGACCCAAGAGACCCAGTACTTC. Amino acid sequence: CASSVGTSHRGRTVTQETQYF. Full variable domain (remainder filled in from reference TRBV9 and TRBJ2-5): DSGVTQTPKHLITATGQRVTLRCSPRSGDLSVYWYQQSLDQGLQFLIQYYNGEERAKGNILERFSAQQFPDLHSELNLSSLELGDSALYFCASSVGTSHRGRTVTQETQYFGPGTRLLVL.

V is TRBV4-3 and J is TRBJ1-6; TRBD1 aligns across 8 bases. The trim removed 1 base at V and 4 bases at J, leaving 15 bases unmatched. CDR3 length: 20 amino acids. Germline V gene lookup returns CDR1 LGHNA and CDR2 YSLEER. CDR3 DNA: TGCGCCAGCAGCCAAGCCATCCCGAGCGGACAGGGTGCATATAATTCACCCCTCCACTTT. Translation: CASSQAIPSGQGAYNSPLHF.

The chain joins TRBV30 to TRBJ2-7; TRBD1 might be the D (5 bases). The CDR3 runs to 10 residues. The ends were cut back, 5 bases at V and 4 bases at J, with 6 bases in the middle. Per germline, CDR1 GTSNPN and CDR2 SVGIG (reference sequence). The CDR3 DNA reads TGTGCCTGGGGACAATACGAGCAGTACTTC. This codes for CAWGQYEQYF.

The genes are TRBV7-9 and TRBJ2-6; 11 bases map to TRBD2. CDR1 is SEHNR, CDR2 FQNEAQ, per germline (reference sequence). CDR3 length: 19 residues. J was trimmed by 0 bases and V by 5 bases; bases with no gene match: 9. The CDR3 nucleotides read TGTGCCAGCAGCCCCCGGGGACTAGCGGTTAACTCTGGGGCCAACGTCCTGACTTTC. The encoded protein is CASSPRGLAVNSGANVLTF.